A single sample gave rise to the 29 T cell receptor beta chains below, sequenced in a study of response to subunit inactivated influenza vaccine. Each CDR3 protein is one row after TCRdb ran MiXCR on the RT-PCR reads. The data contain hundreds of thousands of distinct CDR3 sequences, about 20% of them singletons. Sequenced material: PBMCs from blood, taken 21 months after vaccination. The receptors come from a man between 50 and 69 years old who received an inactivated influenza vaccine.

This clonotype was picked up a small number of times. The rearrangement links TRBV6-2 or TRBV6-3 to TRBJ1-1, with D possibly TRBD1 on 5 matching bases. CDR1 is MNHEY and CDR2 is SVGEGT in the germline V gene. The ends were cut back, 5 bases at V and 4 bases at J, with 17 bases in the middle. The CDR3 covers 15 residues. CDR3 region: CASSPSKTVRTEAFF. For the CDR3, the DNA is TGTGCCAGCAGTCCCTCAAAGACAGTCCGCACTGAAGCTTTCTTT.

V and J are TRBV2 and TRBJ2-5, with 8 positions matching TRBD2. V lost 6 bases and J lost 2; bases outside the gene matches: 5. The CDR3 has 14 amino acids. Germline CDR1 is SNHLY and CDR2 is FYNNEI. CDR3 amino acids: CASRTTSVQETQYF. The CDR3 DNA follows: TGTGCCAGCAGGACGACTAGCGTACAAGAGACCCAGTACTTC.

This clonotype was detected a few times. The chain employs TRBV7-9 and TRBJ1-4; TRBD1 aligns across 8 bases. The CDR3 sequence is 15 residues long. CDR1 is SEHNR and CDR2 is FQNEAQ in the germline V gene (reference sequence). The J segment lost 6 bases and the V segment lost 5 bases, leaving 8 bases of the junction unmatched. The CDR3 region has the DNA TGTGCCAGCAGCCCCCGGGACAGGCGACATGAAAAACTGTTTTTT. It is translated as CASSPRDRRHEKLFF.

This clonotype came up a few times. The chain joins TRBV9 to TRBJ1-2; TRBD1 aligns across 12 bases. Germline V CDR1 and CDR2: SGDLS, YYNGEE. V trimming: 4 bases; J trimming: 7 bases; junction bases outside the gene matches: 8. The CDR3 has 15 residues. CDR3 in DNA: TGTGCCAGCAGCCCTGGGACAGGGGGCGAGGGTGGCTACACCTTC. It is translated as CASSPGTGGEGGYTF.

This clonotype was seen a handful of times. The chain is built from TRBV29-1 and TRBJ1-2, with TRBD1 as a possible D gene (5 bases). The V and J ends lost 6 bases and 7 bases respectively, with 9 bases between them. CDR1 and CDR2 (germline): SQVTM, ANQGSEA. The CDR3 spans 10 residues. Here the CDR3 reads CSVDGGGYTF. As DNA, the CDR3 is TGCAGCGTGGATGGGGGTGGCTACACCTTC. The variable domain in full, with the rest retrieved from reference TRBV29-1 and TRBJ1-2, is SAVISQKPSRDICQRGTSLTIQCQVDSQVTMMFWYRQQPGQSLTLIATANQGSEATYESGFVIDKFPISRPNLTFSTLTVSNMSPEDSSIYLCSVDGGGYTFGSGTRLTVV.

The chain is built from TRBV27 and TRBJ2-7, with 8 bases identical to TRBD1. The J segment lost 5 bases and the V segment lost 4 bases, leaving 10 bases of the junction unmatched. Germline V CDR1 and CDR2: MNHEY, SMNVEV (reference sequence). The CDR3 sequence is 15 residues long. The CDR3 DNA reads TGTGCCAGCAGTTACTGGGACAGGTCCACGAACGAGCAGTACTTC. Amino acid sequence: CASSYWDRSTNEQYF.

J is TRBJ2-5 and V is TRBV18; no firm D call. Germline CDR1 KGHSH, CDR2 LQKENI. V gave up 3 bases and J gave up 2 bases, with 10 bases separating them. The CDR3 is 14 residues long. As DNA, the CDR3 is TGTGCCAGCTCACCTCGGACGGAACAAGAGACCCAGTACTTC. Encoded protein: CASSPRTEQETQYF.

The CDR3 loop is CATSDGGQGEEKLFF. In DNA, the CDR3 is TGTGCCACCAGTGATGGGGGACAGGGGGAAGAAAAACTGTTTTTT. The V call is TRBV24-1, the J call TRBJ1-4, with 11 bases that match TRBD1. The germline CDR1 and CDR2 sequences are KGHDR and SFDVKD. V dropped 3 bases and J dropped 8; count of bases not matched to a gene: 4. This CDR3 region has 15 residues.

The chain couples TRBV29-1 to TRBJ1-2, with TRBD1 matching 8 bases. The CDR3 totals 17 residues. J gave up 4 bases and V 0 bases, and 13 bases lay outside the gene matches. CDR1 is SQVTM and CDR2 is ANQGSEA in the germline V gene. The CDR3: CSVEEWQGAILSYGYTF. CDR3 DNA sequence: TGCAGCGTTGAAGAGTGGCAGGGGGCCATCCTCAGCTATGGCTACACCTTC.

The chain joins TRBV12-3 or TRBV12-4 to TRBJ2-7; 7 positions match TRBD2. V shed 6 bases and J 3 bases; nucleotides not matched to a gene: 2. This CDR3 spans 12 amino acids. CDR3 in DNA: TGTGCCAGCAGCCGGGACTACTACGAGCAGTACTTC. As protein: CASSRDYYEQYF.

In nucleotides, the CDR3 is TGCAGTGCTAGAGTAACAGGGCGCAATAATTCACCCCTCCACTTT. It codes for CSARVTGRNNSPLHF. The J gene is TRBJ1-6, the V gene TRBV20-1, with D perhaps matching TRBD1 (6 bases). Trimming cost V 1 base and J 5 bases, with 12 bases left between them. The CDR3 runs to 15 residues. CDR1 is DFQATT and CDR2 is SNEGSKA in the germline V gene (reference sequence).

The CDR3 nucleotides read TGTGTCATCCCGGGACCCAGGGGCACTGAAGCTTTCTTT. Translating it yields CVIPGPRGTEAFF. The chain carries TRBV7-9 and TRBJ1-1, with TRBD1 as a possible D gene (6 bases). The germline V gene encodes CDR1 SEHNR and CDR2 FQNEAQ (reference sequence). The CDR3 is 13 residues long.

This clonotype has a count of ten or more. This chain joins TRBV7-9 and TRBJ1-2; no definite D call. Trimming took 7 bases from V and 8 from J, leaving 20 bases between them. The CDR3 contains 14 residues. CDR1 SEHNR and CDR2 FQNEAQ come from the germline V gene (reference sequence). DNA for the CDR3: TGTGCCAGCACCGAAGGAGGGATACTATGGGGCTACACCTTC. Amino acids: CASTEGGILWGYTF.

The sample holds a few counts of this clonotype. CDR3 nucleotide sequence: TGCGCCAGCAGCTCGGGAGGGGCAACTAACTATGGCTACACCTTC. It specifies CASSSGGATNYGYTF. The chain uses TRBV5-1 and TRBJ1-2; D might be TRBD1 (5 bases). With 3 bases removed from V and 0 bases from J, the gap between germline ends came to 12 bases. The CDR3 extends over 15 amino acids. Germline CDR1 SGHRS, CDR2 YFSETQ.

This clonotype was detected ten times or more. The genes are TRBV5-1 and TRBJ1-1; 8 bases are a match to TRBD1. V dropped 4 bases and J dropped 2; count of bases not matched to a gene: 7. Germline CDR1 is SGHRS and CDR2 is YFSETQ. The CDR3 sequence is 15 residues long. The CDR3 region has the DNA TGCGCCAGCAGCACTGGGACAGGAGACAACACTGAAGCTTTCTTT. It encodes CASSTGTGDNTEAFF.

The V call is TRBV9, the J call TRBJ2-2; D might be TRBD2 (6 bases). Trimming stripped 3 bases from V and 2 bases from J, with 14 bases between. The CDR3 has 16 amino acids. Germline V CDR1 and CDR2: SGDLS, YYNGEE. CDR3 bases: TGTGCCAGCAGCGGAGCCCCGGGACTTAACACCGGGGAGCTGTTTTTT. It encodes CASSGAPGLNTGELFF.

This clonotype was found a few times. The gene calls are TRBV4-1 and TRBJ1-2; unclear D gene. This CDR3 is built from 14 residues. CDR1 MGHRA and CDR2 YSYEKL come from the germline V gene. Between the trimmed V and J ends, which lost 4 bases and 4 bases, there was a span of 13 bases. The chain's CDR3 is CASSPEDGIYGYTF. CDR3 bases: TGCGCCAGCAGCCCGGAGGACGGGATCTATGGCTACACCTTC.

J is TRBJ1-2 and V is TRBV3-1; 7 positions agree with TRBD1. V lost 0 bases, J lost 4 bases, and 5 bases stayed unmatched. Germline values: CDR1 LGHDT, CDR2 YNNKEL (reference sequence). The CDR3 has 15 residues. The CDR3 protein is CASSQDQTGFYGYTF. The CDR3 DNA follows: TGTGCCAGCAGCCAAGATCAGACAGGGTTCTATGGCTACACCTTC. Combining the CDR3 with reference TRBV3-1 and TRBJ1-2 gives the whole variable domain DTAVSQTPKYLVTQMGNDKSIKCEQNLGHDTMYWYKQDSKKFLKIMFSYNNKELIINETVPNRFSPKSPDKAHLNLHINSLELGDSAVYFCASSQDQTGFYGYTFGSGTRLTVV.

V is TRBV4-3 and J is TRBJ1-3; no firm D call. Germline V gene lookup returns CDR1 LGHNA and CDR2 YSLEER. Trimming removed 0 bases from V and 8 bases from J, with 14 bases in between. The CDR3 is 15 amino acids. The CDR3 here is CASSQDSGVPDTIYF. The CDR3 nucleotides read TGCGCCAGCAGCCAAGATAGCGGGGTCCCAGACACCATATATTTT.

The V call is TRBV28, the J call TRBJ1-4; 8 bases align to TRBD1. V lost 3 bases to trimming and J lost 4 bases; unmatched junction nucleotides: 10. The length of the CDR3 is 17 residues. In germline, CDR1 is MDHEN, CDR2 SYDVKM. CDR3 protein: CASSFRTQGAYNEKLFF. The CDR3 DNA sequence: TGTGCCAGCAGTTTCCGGACCCAGGGGGCTTATAATGAAAAACTGTTTTTT.

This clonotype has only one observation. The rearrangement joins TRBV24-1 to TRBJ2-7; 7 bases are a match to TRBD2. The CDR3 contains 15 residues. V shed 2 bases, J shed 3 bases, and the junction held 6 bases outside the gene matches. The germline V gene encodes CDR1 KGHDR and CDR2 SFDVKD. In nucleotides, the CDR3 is TGTGCCACCAGTGATTCTGCGAGCGGGGTCTACGAGCAGTACTTC. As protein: CATSDSASGVYEQYF.

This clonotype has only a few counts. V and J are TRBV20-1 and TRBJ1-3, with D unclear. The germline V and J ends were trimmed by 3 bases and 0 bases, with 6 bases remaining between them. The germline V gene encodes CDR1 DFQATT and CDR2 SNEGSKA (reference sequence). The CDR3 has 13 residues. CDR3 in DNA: TGCAGTGCTAGGGCATACTCTGGAAACACCATATATTTT. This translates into CSARAYSGNTIYF.

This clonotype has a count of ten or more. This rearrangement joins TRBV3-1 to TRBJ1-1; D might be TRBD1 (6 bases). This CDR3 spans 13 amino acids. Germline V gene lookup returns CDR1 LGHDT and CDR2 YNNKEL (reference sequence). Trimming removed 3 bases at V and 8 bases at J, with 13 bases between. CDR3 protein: CASSHLDRPEAFF. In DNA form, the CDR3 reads TGTGCCAGCAGCCATCTGGACAGACCCGAAGCTTTCTTT.

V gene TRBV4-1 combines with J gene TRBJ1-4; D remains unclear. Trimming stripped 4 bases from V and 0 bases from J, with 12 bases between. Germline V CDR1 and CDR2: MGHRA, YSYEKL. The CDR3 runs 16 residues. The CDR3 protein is CASSPIGRSTNEKLFF. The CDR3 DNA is TGCGCCAGCAGCCCTATCGGACGGTCAACTAATGAAAAACTGTTTTTT.

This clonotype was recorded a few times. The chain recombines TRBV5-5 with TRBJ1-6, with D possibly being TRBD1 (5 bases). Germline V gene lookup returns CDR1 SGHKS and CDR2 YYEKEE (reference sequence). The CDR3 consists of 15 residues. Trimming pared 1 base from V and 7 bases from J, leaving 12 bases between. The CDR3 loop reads CASSLSGRDNSPLHF. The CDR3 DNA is TGTGCCAGCAGCTTGTCCGGAAGGGACAATTCACCCCTCCACTTT.

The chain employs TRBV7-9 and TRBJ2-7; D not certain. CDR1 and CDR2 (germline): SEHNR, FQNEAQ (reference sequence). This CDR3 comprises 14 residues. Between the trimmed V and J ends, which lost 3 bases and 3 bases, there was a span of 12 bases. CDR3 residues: CASSFLGLFYEQYF. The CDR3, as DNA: TGTGCCAGCAGCTTCTTGGGCCTTTTCTACGAGCAGTACTTC.

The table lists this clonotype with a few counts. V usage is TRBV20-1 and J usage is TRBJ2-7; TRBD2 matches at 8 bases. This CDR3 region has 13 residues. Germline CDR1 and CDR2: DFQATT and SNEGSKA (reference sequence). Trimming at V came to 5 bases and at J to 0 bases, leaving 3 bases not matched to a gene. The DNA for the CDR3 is TGCAGTGCTCACGGGGGGGACTCCTACGAGCAGTACTTC. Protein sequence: CSAHGGDSYEQYF.

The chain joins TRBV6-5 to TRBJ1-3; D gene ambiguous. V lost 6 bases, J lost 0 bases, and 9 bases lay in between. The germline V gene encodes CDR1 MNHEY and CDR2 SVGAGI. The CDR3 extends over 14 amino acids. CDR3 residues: CASRDVNSGNTIYF. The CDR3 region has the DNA TGTGCCAGCAGAGATGTTAACTCTGGAAACACCATATATTTT.

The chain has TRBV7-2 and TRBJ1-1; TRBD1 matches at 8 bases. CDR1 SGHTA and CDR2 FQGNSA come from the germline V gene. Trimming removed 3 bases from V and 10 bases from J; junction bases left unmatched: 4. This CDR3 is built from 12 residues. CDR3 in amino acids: CASSFDRGRAFF. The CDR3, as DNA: TGTGCCAGCAGCTTCGACAGGGGTAGAGCTTTCTTT.